The source of this T cell receptor (beta chain) is a study of T cells in Graves' hyperthyroidism and ophthalmopathy. RNA transcripts provided the source from which TCR beta CDR3 regions were amplified. In the first-round RT-PCR of the TCR CDR3, the HTBI primer set was used. TCRdb fed the multiplex PCR reads into MiXCR, producing one record per CDR3 protein. The repertoire includes under 350,000 distinct CDR3 sequences, about 13% of them detected once, and approximately 35% sits in the top ten. Each ophthalmopathy patient scored at least 3 on the Clinical Activity Score and at least 4 on NOSPECS grade, with duration under 3 months. Uncontrolled infection, other autoimmune disease, pregnancy or lactation barred patients from enrollment. The CDR3 runs to 14 residues. Germline CDR1 SGHDN, CDR2 FVKESK. With V trimmed by 8 bases and J by 0 bases, 5 bases remained unmatched. This clonotype was counted at least ten times.

The rearrangement links TRBV14 to TRBJ2-3, with TRBD2 matching over 7 bases. The sample was blood. The TCR sequence derives from a woman in her 40s with Graves' ophthalmopathy. The CDR3 DNA reads as TGTGCCAGCCATAGCGGGTTTAGCACAGATACGCAGTATTTT. Translated: CASHSGFSTDTQYF.